This T cell receptor beta chain originates from a study of blood T cells in healthy people across ages. Points from the study as a whole: Per million T cells, the diversity of TCR beta decreased roughly linearly as age advanced.

Healthy Russian Caucasian donors spanned ages 6 to 90 years. Germline V gene data show CDR1 as KGHDR and CDR2 as SFDVKD. This CDR3 has 14 amino acids. Trimming took off 5 bases at V and 4 bases at J, with 11 bases between the two ends. This clonotype was recorded a few times. Antigen unknown. A second PCR, run for about 7 to 12 cycles, used a sample-barcoded 5' primer plus a J-beta primer mix. A single record per CDR3 protein comes from TCRdb applying MiXCR to the 5' RACE reads. The repertoire holds about 1,500,000 distinct CDR3 sequences, with roughly 40% as singletons. The sample was blood. The chain joins TRBV24-1 to TRBJ2-1; D unclear. The receptor was isolated from a young woman in good health. The CDR3 reads CATSAGTYYNEQFF. The CDR3 nucleotides read TGTGCCACCAGTGCTGGAACGTATTACAATGAGCAGTTCTTC.